Detailed here is one T cell receptor beta chain. What it binds is not known. With more than 9 days of culture completed, CD4+ T cells were isolated. Participants received two doses of either the BNT162b2 or mRNA-1273 vaccine. The authors exchanged half the medium for IL-2 medium on days 3 and 7. Germline V gene lookup returns CDR1 SGHTA and CDR2 FQGTGA. The CDR3 spans 19 residues. V was clipped by 4 bases and J by 0 bases; unmatched bases: 11. The method was immunoSEQ multiplex PCR; TCRdb's version includes in-frame clones alone and lacks a portion of them. This table has about 71,000 clones, more than 60% appearing once. This sample is drawn from a study of vaccination effects on CD4 cells after COVID-19. On the study more broadly: Before sequencing, viral peptide pools were used by the ViraFEST assay to expand antigen-specific CD4+ T cells.

V and J are TRBV7-3 and TRBJ2-6; TRBD1 aligns across 8 bases. This clonotype originated in a human donor who received a COVID-19 vaccine. This specimen was CD4+ T cells from PBMCs cultured without peptide, taken after COVID-19 vaccination. The CDR3 nucleotides read TGTGCCAGCAGCTCGCGGGCGAGGACAGGGCCCTCTGGGGCCAACGTCCTGACTTTC. Translated, it gives CASSSRARTGPSGANVLTF.